This passage covers 20 T cell receptor beta chains from one sample sequenced in a study of T cell changes during pregnancy in multiple sclerosis. TCRdb's table, derived via immunoSEQ multiplex PCR, lists solely in-frame clones and lacks some. The sample holds 25,000 to 40,000 clones, approximately 91% seen once. Sequencing used CD8+ T cells from peripheral blood mononuclear cells, obtained in the second trimester of pregnancy. These receptors were obtained from a female donor with multiple sclerosis, enrolled in a pregnancy study.

CDR3 bases: TGTGCCAGCAGTTTTGGTAGCCGTCAGACCCAGTACTTC. Translation: CASSFGSRQTQYF. The rearrangement uses TRBV28 and TRBJ2-5, with D unresolved. The germline V and J ends were trimmed by 3 bases and 6 bases, with 11 bases remaining between them. CDR1 and CDR2 (germline): MDHEN, SYDVKM. The length of the CDR3 is 13 residues.

This chain joins TRBV7-9 and TRBJ2-1, with D uncertain. The V and J ends lost 5 bases and 2 bases respectively, with 13 bases between them. The CDR3 loop spans 15 amino acids. Per germline, CDR1 SEHNR and CDR2 FQNEAQ (reference sequence). CDR3 region: CASSPPGPTYNEQFF. The CDR3 nucleotides read TGTGCCAGCAGCCCCCCTGGGCCCACCTACAATGAGCAGTTCTTC.

The CDR3, as DNA: TGTGCCAGCAGCCTTGGGAGTGACTATGGCTACACCTTC. Translating gives CASSLGSDYGYTF. This chain uses TRBV7-9 with TRBJ1-2; D gene uncertain. The germline CDR1 and CDR2 sequences are SEHNR and FQNEAQ (reference sequence). Between the trimmed V and J ends, which lost 5 bases and 3 bases, there was a span of 10 bases. The CDR3 runs 13 residues.

The rearrangement uses TRBV4-1 and TRBJ2-1; TRBD1 matches at 9 bases. The CDR3 runs to 14 residues. Germline trimming cut 1 base from V and 8 bases from J; bases unmatched to any gene: 3. Germline V CDR1 and CDR2: MGHRA, YSYEKL. The CDR3 sequence: CASSQATGGDEQFF. Written as DNA, the CDR3 is TGCGCCAGCAGCCAAGCGACAGGGGGGGATGAGCAGTTCTTC.

The chain couples TRBV9 to TRBJ2-7; TRBD2 matches 8 bases. Looked up from germline, CDR1 is SGDLS and CDR2 is YYNGEE. This CDR3 has 15 amino acids. With 0 bases clipped from V and 3 bases from J, the junction kept 5 bases outside the gene matches. The CDR3 is CASSVGGLGDYEQYF. The CDR3 DNA reads TGTGCCAGCAGCGTAGGGGGACTAGGGGACTACGAGCAGTACTTC.

This chain uses TRBV6-5 with TRBJ2-3, with TRBD2 matching over 8 bases. V shed 4 bases and J 0 bases; nucleotides not matched to a gene: 3. Germline V lookup: CDR1 MNHEY, CDR2 SVGAGI. This CDR3 spans 15 amino acids. The CDR3 loop is CASSFSGSSTDTQYF. The CDR3 nucleotides read TGTGCCAGCAGTTTCAGCGGGAGCAGCACAGATACGCAGTATTTT.

This chain uses TRBV6-1 with TRBJ2-7; 9 positions match TRBD1. This CDR3 has 13 residues. Losses at the gene ends were 7 bases for V and 3 bases for J; bases not matched to a gene: 4. CDR1 is MNHNS, CDR2 SASEGT, per germline. Written as DNA, the CDR3 is TGTGCCAGCACAACAGGGGGCCGCTACGAGCAGTACTTC. It specifies CASTTGGRYEQYF.

By share of the sample, this clone is medium-sized. The chain recombines TRBV5-4 with TRBJ2-1, with TRBD2 matching 15 bases. The CDR3 contains 18 residues. Germline loops: CDR1 SGHNT, CDR2 YYREEE (reference sequence). The junction had 6 bases not matched to a gene; V was cut back by 2 bases and J by 3 bases. The DNA for the CDR3 is TGTGCCAGCAGCTTACCTGGACTAGCGGGGGGGAACTACAATGAGCAGTTCTTC. As protein: CASSLPGLAGGNYNEQFF. Full variable domain (missing parts from reference TRBV5-4 and TRBJ2-1): ETGVTQSPTHLIKTRGQQVTLRCSSQSGHNTVSWYQQALGQGPQFIFQYYREEENGRGNFPPRFSGLQFPNYSSELNVNALELDDSALYLCASSLPGLAGGNYNEQFFGPGTRLTVL.

This clone turned up a few times. The genes are TRBV6-5 and TRBJ1-1; 9 positions match TRBD1. The ends lost 4 bases at V and 2 bases at J; junction bases unmatched: 2. Germline V lookup: CDR1 MNHEY, CDR2 SVGAGI. CDR3 length: 14 residues. The chain's CDR3 is CASSWTGENTEAFF. The DNA of the CDR3 is TGTGCCAGCAGTTGGACAGGGGAAAACACTGAAGCTTTCTTT.

CDR3 in amino acids: CASSLGWDWGYNEQFF. CDR3 DNA: TGTGCCAGCAGCTTAGGATGGGACTGGGGATACAATGAGCAGTTCTTC. V and J are TRBV7-2 and TRBJ2-1; possibly TRBD2 for D (6 bases). Between the trimmed V and J ends, which lost 1 base and 4 bases, there was a span of 14 bases. This CDR3 has 16 amino acids. Germline CDR1 is SGHTA and CDR2 is FQGNSA.

V is TRBV10-2 and J is TRBJ2-3, with D tentatively TRBD2 (6 bases). V was pared by 8 bases and J by 6 bases, with 15 bases between. Germline lookup yields CDR1 WSHSY and CDR2 SAAADI. The CDR3 covers 13 residues. Here the CDR3 reads CASVEAGGDTQYF. The CDR3 region has the DNA TGCGCCAGCGTTGAAGCGGGTGGGGATACGCAGTATTTT.

The chain recombines TRBV6-4 with TRBJ2-5; tentatively, D is TRBD1 (5 bases). V dropped 0 bases and J dropped 7 bases, with 12 bases sitting between them. Germline CDR1 and CDR2: MRHNA and SNTAGT. This CDR3 comprises 14 residues. In nucleotides, the CDR3 is TGTGCCAGCAGTGACTCCCCGGGTACAGGGACCCAGTACTTC. Translating it yields CASSDSPGTGTQYF.

The CDR3 reads CASSSGQGANEKLFF. The CDR3, as DNA: TGTGCCAGCAGCTCGGGACAGGGAGCTAATGAAAAACTGTTTTTT. V usage is TRBV7-9 and J usage is TRBJ1-4, with 9 bases lining up with TRBD1. The J segment lost 3 bases and the V segment lost 4 bases, leaving 3 bases of the junction unmatched. Germline CDR1 is SEHNR and CDR2 is FQNEAQ (reference sequence). The CDR3 is 15 amino acids.

The V and J genes are TRBV4-3 and TRBJ2-7; 8 bases are shared with TRBD1. V lost 3 bases, J lost 1 base, and 2 bases stayed unmatched. Germline V gene data show CDR1 as LGHNA and CDR2 as YSLEER. CDR3 length: 14 residues. DNA for the CDR3: TGCGCCAGCAGCCACGGGACAGGATCCTACGAGCAGTACTTC. Protein product: CASSHGTGSYEQYF.

On this clone: With only one base between it and a far larger clone, this is likely a read error. The CDR3 nucleotides read TGTGCCAGCAGTTTTAGCGGGGGCTCCTACAATGAGCAGTTCTTC. Protein product: CASSFSGGSYNEQFF. The chain links TRBV27 to TRBJ2-1, with 9 bases that match TRBD2. In germline, CDR1 is MNHEY, CDR2 SMNVEV (reference sequence). CDR3 length: 15 residues. V shed 3 bases and J 0 bases; nucleotides not matched to a gene: 0.

About this clone: Other DNA sequences in this sample translate to the same CDR3. The rearrangement joins TRBV27 to TRBJ2-7; 8 bases fit TRBD2. CDR1 and CDR2 from the germline V gene are MNHEY and SMNVEV (reference sequence). The CDR3 has 16 amino acids. V dropped 2 bases and J dropped 0; count of bases not matched to a gene: 6. CDR3 in amino acids: CASSLLSGGLSYEQYF. The CDR3 nucleotides are TGTGCCAGCAGTTTACTGAGCGGGGGACTCTCCTACGAGCAGTACTTC.

This chain uses TRBV10-3 with TRBJ1-2; 11 bases agree with TRBD1. The germline gives CDR1 ENHRY, CDR2 SYGVKD. The CDR3 contains 15 residues. Unmatched junction bases numbered 7, after V lost 6 bases and J lost 4 bases. CDR3 nucleotide sequence: TGTGCCATCAGCCCGGGACAGGGGGATCTCTATGGCTACACCTTC. It is translated as CAISPGQGDLYGYTF.

This sequence joins TRBV15 and TRBJ2-3; no definite D call. This CDR3 comprises 15 residues. CDR1 and CDR2 (germline): LNHNV, YYDKDF (reference sequence). The germline V and J ends were trimmed by 4 bases and 0 bases, with 11 bases remaining between them. CDR3: CATSIRPRSTDTQYF. The CDR3 nucleotides are TGTGCCACCAGCATAAGACCCAGGAGCACAGATACGCAGTATTTT.

V and J are TRBV4-3 and TRBJ2-7, with 8 nucleotides matching TRBD2. Germline CDR1 reads LGHNA; CDR2 reads YSLEER. The CDR3 spans 18 residues. J was trimmed by 2 bases and V by 3 bases; bases with no gene match: 15. CDR3 DNA: TGCGCCAGCAGCCATTCCCTTCCCGGGCGGGAGGTCCCCTACGAGCAGTACTTC. Encoded protein: CASSHSLPGREVPYEQYF.

V and J are TRBV13 and TRBJ2-7, with 9 positions matching TRBD1. Germline lookup yields CDR1 PRHDT and CDR2 FYEKMQ (reference sequence). V shed 5 bases, J shed 4 bases, and the junction held 6 bases outside the gene matches. The CDR3 has 14 amino acids. In DNA, the CDR3 is TGTGCCAGCAGCCCCCGGACAGGGGTGTACGAGCAGTACTTC. The encoded protein is CASSPRTGVYEQYF. The whole variable domain, remainder taken from reference TRBV13 and TRBJ2-7, is AAGVIQSPRHLIKEKRETATLKCYPIPRHDTVYWYQQGPGQDPQFLISFYEKMQSDKGSIPDRFSAQQFSDYHSELNMSSLELGDSALYFCASSPRTGVYEQYFGPGTRLTVT.